A single sample gave rise to the 29 T cell receptor beta chains below, sequenced in a study of human T cells and chemical hapten exposure. A single record per CDR3 protein comes from TCRdb applying MiXCR to the RACE reads. The sample has about 260,000 distinct CDR3 sequences, 7.5% to 10% seen once. Time point of the sample: pre-sensitization, week 0. Treatment indicated: therapeutic diphenylcyclopropenone sensitization with weekly scalp DPC. The sequencing used whole blood, collected in connection with sensitization to the hapten diphenylcyclopropenone (DPC). The source is a middle-aged woman with alopecia areata. Some clones in this sample may be carry-over from other donors' samples.

This clonotype turned up a few times. The chain joins TRBV10-3 to TRBJ1-4; D perhaps matches TRBD1 (6 bases). V was clipped by 9 bases and J by 6 bases, with 14 bases between them. The CDR3 length is 13 residues. CDR1 ENHRY and CDR2 SYGVKD come from the germline V gene. CDR3 bases: TGTGCCATTCGAGGGACATCCGATGAAAAACTGTTTTTT. It encodes CAIRGTSDEKLFF.

This clonotype showed up just a few times. The chain has TRBV4-3 and TRBJ2-5; 8 bases are a match to TRBD1. The CDR3 sequence is 14 residues long. V lost 4 bases and J lost 4; bases outside the gene matches: 5. CDR1 LGHNA and CDR2 YSLEER come from the germline V gene. CDR3 sequence reads: CASSRNQGAETQYF. Here the CDR3 DNA reads TGCGCCAGCAGCCGGAACCAGGGGGCAGAGACCCAGTACTTC.

The gene calls are TRBV10-3 and TRBJ2-5; 7 bases match TRBD1. CDR1 is ENHRY and CDR2 is SYGVKD in the germline V gene. CDR3 length equals 12 residues. The trim removed 10 bases at V and 4 bases at J, leaving 6 bases unmatched. In nucleotides, the CDR3 is TGTGCCACGCAGGGGGACCGAGAGACCCAGTACTTC. Its translation is CATQGDRETQYF.

This clonotype was seen more than once but under ten times. The V call is TRBV5-6, the J call TRBJ2-3, with 11 bases lining up with TRBD2. The CDR3 totals 16 residues. The germline gives CDR1 SGHDT, CDR2 YYEEEE. J was trimmed by 2 bases and V by 5 bases; bases with no gene match: 7. Here the CDR3 reads CASSLGLAGYTDTQYF. The DNA of the CDR3 is TGTGCCAGCAGTCTCGGACTAGCGGGTTACACAGATACGCAGTATTTT. The full variable domain, completed using reference TRBV5-6 and TRBJ2-3, is DAGVTQSPTHLIKTRGQQVTLRCSPKSGHDTVSWYQQALGQGPQFIFQYYEEEERQRGNFPDRFSGHQFPNYSSELNVNALLLGDSALYLCASSLGLAGYTDTQYFGPGTRLTVL.

The chain links TRBV20-1 to TRBJ2-7; 7 bases are a match to TRBD2. The CDR3 is 12 residues long. CDR1 DFQATT and CDR2 SNEGSKA come from the germline V gene (reference sequence). J gave up 4 bases and V 6 bases, and 6 bases lay outside the gene matches. The CDR3, as DNA: TGCAGTGCACTCGGACTAGGTTACGAGCAGTACTTC. Encoded protein: CSALGLGYEQYF.

The V and J genes are TRBV2 and TRBJ2-5, with 9 bases fitting TRBD1. The germline CDR1 and CDR2 sequences are SNHLY and FYNNEI. The CDR3 spans 14 residues. The V gene end was trimmed by 8 bases and the J gene end by 4 bases; junction bases not matched to a gene: 8. The CDR3 nucleotides are TGTGCCAGCTCGAAGGGACAGGGTGGAGAGACCCAGTACTTC. This codes for CASSKGQGGETQYF.

On this clonotype: This may arise from a read error, as a much more abundant clone is one base away. The final CDR3 position lacks the conserved phenylalanine or tryptophan, pointing to a likely read error. This chain joins TRBV12-3 or TRBV12-4 and TRBJ2-3; D unresolved. The CDR3 covers 10 residues. The V end lost 8 bases, the J end lost 3 bases, and 3 bases lay between the germline ends. DNA of the CDR3: TGTGCCAGCCCAACAGATACGCAGTATCTT. It codes for CASPTDTQYL.

This chain's CDR3 is CASSLASGRYEQYF. The CDR3 DNA is TGTGCCAGCAGCTTAGCTAGCGGGAGGTACGAGCAGTACTTC. This sequence joins TRBV7-8 and TRBJ2-7; 10 nucleotides line up with TRBD2. Germline CDR1 SGHVS, CDR2 FQNEAQ. With V trimmed by 0 bases and J by 4 bases, 0 bases remained unmatched. The CDR3 spans 14 residues.

The gene calls are TRBV20-1 and TRBJ1-4; no clear D gene. The CDR3 covers 14 residues. The germline V gene encodes CDR1 DFQATT and CDR2 SNEGSKA (reference sequence). V was clipped by 0 bases and J by 7 bases, with 12 bases between them. The CDR3 reads CSARDAGGSEKLFF. CDR3 coding DNA: TGCAGTGCTAGAGATGCGGGAGGGAGTGAAAAACTGTTTTTT.

V and J are TRBV7-3 and TRBJ2-7; 7 nucleotides line up with TRBD2. The CDR3 runs to 13 residues. From germline, CDR1 is SGHTA and CDR2 FQGTGA. The trim removed 5 bases at V and 3 bases at J, leaving 4 bases unmatched. In DNA form, the CDR3 reads TGTGCCAGCAGCCTGGGGGACTACTACGAGCAGTACTTC. Its translation is CASSLGDYYEQYF.

There are a few counts of this clonotype. This chain connects TRBV27 to TRBJ2-7; D is undetermined. V was shortened by 2 bases and J by 6 bases, with 5 bases between the two germline ends. This CDR3 has 11 residues. In germline, CDR1 is MNHEY, CDR2 SMNVEV (reference sequence). In DNA, the CDR3 is TGTGCCAGCAGTTTAGGATCCGAGCAGTACTTC. Protein product: CASSLGSEQYF.

This sequence joins TRBV14 and TRBJ2-3; the match to TRBD2 covers 10 bases. Germline V gene sequence: CDR1 SGHDN, CDR2 FVKESK. Unmatched junction bases numbered 4, after V lost 7 bases and J lost 0 bases. This CDR3 comprises 15 residues. The CDR3 DNA reads TGTGCCAGCATCACAGCGGGAGGGAGCACAGATACGCAGTATTTT. Its protein is CASITAGGSTDTQYF.

This clonotype appeared a few times. V usage is TRBV4-1 and J usage is TRBJ1-5; D possibly corresponds to TRBD1 (5 bases). V was cut by 4 bases and J by 3 bases, with 13 bases left in between. Germline lookup yields CDR1 MGHRA and CDR2 YSYEKL. CDR3 length: 15 amino acids. As DNA, the CDR3 is TGCGCCAGCAGCCCGAGAGCAGGGAACAATCAGCCCCAGCATTTT. Encoded protein: CASSPRAGNNQPQHF.

CDR3 sequence (DNA): TGTGCCAGCAGTACAACAGGGAGGAATGACTACACCTTC. It encodes CASSTTGRNDYTF. V usage is TRBV2 and J usage is TRBJ1-2; D might be TRBD1 (6 bases). There are 13 residues in the CDR3. Germline CDR1 reads SNHLY; CDR2 reads FYNNEI. Deletions cut 5 bases from V and 10 bases from J, with 17 bases between.

The CDR3 nucleotides are TGTGCCAGCAGACAGGTGAGCTCCTACGAGCAGTACTTC. It specifies CASRQVSSYEQYF. The chain combines TRBV27 with TRBJ2-7, with D perhaps TRBD1 (5 bases). The CDR3 spans 13 residues. CDR1 and CDR2 (germline): MNHEY, SMNVEV (reference sequence). Trimming removed 6 bases at V and 0 bases at J, with 9 bases between.

This chain uses TRBV2 with TRBJ2-2; no firm D call. CDR1 and CDR2 from the germline V gene are SNHLY and FYNNEI. Trimming shortened V by 6 bases and J by 7 bases, and 6 bases separated the two germline ends. The CDR3 length is 11 residues. The CDR3 nucleotides read TGTGCCAGCAGAGGCTACGGGGAGCTGTTTTTT. Its protein is CASRGYGELFF.

The rearrangement joins TRBV28 to TRBJ1-6, with D perhaps TRBD1 (5 bases). The CDR3 runs to 15 residues. Germline V gives CDR1 MDHEN, CDR2 SYDVKM. V lost 5 bases and J lost 7, with 15 bases in between. The CDR3 DNA follows: TGTGCCAGCAGTGTGTCGGGGACGGAGAATTCACCCCTCCACTTT. It yields the protein CASSVSGTENSPLHF. Supplemented by reference TRBV28 and TRBJ1-6, the full variable domain reads DVKVTQSSRYLVKRTGEKVFLECVQDMDHENMFWYRQDPGLGLRLIYFSYDVKMKEKGDIPEGYSVSREKKERFSLILESASTNQTSMYLCASSVSGTENSPLHFGNGTRLTVT.

This chain connects TRBV5-1 to TRBJ1-6, with D maybe TRBD1 (5 bases). CDR1 is SGHRS, CDR2 YFSETQ, per germline. V dropped 5 bases and J dropped 5 bases, with 17 bases sitting between them. The CDR3 length is 16 residues. CDR3 nucleotides: TGCGCCAGCAGGCCTTACCCGGGACTGGATAATTCACCCCTCCACTTT. Its protein product is CASRPYPGLDNSPLHF.

The chain is built from TRBV7-2 and TRBJ2-3; 9 nucleotides match TRBD2. Germline CDR1 reads SGHTA; CDR2 reads FQGNSA. V lost 1 base to trimming and J lost 3 bases; unmatched junction nucleotides: 5. The CDR3 contains 16 residues. CDR3 residues: CASSLVRAGGTDTQYF. The CDR3 DNA reads as TGTGCCAGCAGCTTAGTCCGAGCGGGAGGAACAGATACGCAGTATTTT.

This clonotype has more than one count but fewer than ten. The gene calls are TRBV28 and TRBJ1-2; 7 bases line up with TRBD1. V was pared by 5 bases and J by 5 bases, with 8 bases of the junction left unmatched. This CDR3 spans 14 amino acids. Germline lookup yields CDR1 MDHEN and CDR2 SYDVKM. CDR3 amino acids: CASSPGTAVYGYTF. DNA of the CDR3: TGTGCCAGCAGTCCCGGGACAGCAGTTTATGGCTACACCTTC.

The V gene is TRBV6-5, the J gene TRBJ2-7; 8 bases fit TRBD2. After removal of 5 bases from V and 5 bases from J, the junction contained 8 bases not matched to a gene. Germline lookup yields CDR1 MNHEY and CDR2 SVGAGI. This CDR3 is built from 14 residues. Here the CDR3 DNA reads TGTGCCAGCAGTAGGGGACTAGTAGTACACGAGCAGTACTTC. Amino acids: CASSRGLVVHEQYF.

The table lists this clonotype with many counts. DNA for the CDR3: TGCGCCAGCAGCGTGCGTCGAGATACGCAGTATTTT. Its translation: CASSVRRDTQYF. The chain employs TRBV5-1 and TRBJ2-3, with D hard to call. The germline V gene has CDR1 SGHRS and CDR2 YFSETQ. This CDR3 contains 12 residues. Trimming cost V 4 bases and J 5 bases, with 8 bases left between them.

The V call is TRBV5-6, the J call TRBJ2-1; TRBD1 is a possible D gene (5 bases). Deletions cut 0 bases from V and 5 bases from J, with 9 bases between. CDR1 is SGHDT and CDR2 is YYEEEE in the germline V gene. The CDR3 has 14 residues. CDR3 sequence reads: CASSLGLTDNEQFF. CDR3 in DNA: TGTGCCAGCAGCTTGGGCCTGACAGACAATGAGCAGTTCTTC.

This clonotype was found a few times. The V and J genes are TRBV5-1 and TRBJ2-3; 8 bases align to TRBD2. J lost 3 bases, V lost 1 base, and 7 bases had no gene match. Germline-derived CDR1 and CDR2 are SGHRS and YFSETQ. The CDR3 length is 16 residues. As DNA, the CDR3 is TGCGCCAGCAGCTTGTCAGGAGCGGGAGTAACAGATACGCAGTATTTT. The encoded protein is CASSLSGAGVTDTQYF.

This clonotype appeared a few times. The J gene is TRBJ1-1, the V gene TRBV28; D is perhaps TRBD1 (5 bases). V lost 5 bases and J lost 1, with 14 bases in between. CDR3 length: 15 residues. Per germline, CDR1 MDHEN and CDR2 SYDVKM. CDR3 residues: CASSTPEGWNTEAFF. The CDR3 DNA reads TGTGCCAGCAGTACCCCTGAGGGGTGGAACACTGAAGCTTTCTTT.

This clonotype has more than one count but fewer than ten. V gene TRBV12-3 or TRBV12-4 combines with J gene TRBJ2-5; D possibly matches TRBD1 or TRBD2 (5 bases each). Trimming took off 6 bases at V and 5 bases at J, with 10 bases between the two ends. This CDR3 has 12 residues. The DNA for the CDR3 is TGTGCCAGCAGGAGGGCAGGGGAGACCCAGTACTTC. Protein sequence: CASRRAGETQYF.

This clonotype was observed once. CDR3 protein: CASSPHPRAGTTKNIQYF. The CDR3 DNA follows: TGTGCCAGCAGCCCCCATCCCCGGGCCGGGACAACCAAAAACATTCAGTACTTC. This rearrangement joins TRBV7-3 to TRBJ2-4; D is perhaps TRBD1 (6 bases). Trimming cost V 5 bases and J 2 bases, with 22 bases left between them. CDR1 is SGHTA, CDR2 FQGTGA, per germline. The CDR3 runs to 18 residues.

This clonotype was seen a few times. V is TRBV5-1 and J is TRBJ1-1; TRBD1 matches at 11 bases. The germline V gene has CDR1 SGHRS and CDR2 YFSETQ. J gave up 4 bases and V 8 bases, and 4 bases lay outside the gene matches. The length of the CDR3 is 13 residues. Written as DNA, the CDR3 is TGCGCCAGTCGGACAGGGGGCAGCACTGAAGCTTTCTTT. It encodes CASRTGGSTEAFF.

J is TRBJ1-1 and V is TRBV29-1; possible D gene TRBD1, 5 bases. CDR3 length: 12 amino acids. The germline V gene encodes CDR1 SQVTM and CDR2 ANQGSEA. Deletions cut 4 bases from V and 5 bases from J, with 11 bases between. CDR3 sequence: CSVVEGYTEAFF. CDR3 in DNA: TGCAGCGTTGTTGAGGGGTATACTGAAGCTTTCTTT.